Described below is a single T cell receptor beta chain sequence and its context. The entry originates in a study of blood T cell repertoires in COVID-19. The repertoire was sequenced with immunoSEQ multiplex PCR; TCRdb's copy has only in-frame clones and lacks some. In the table there are some 300,000 clones, just under 90% of which are singletons. Germline values: CDR1 SGHDT, CDR2 YYEEEE. V shed 4 bases and J 2 bases; nucleotides not matched to a gene: 13. The length of the CDR3 is 17 residues. The chain couples TRBV5-6 to TRBJ2-5; 8 bases fit TRBD2. The TCR originated in a woman aged 25-40 years who had recovered from COVID-19. Specimen: PBMCs or T cells enriched from blood (not recorded which). The CDR3 reads CASSNRLAGGNQETQYF. CDR3 DNA: TGTGCCAGCAGCAATCGGCTAGCGGGTGGGAATCAAGAGACCCAGTACTTC.